One and the same sample provided the 14 T cell receptor beta chains below, sequenced in a study of OX40 agonist ivuxolimab in advanced cancers. Sequencing was performed with immunoSEQ multiplex PCR; in TCRdb, only in-frame clones are kept and a portion is missing. The table has about 79,000 clones, more than 85% seen once. The sequencing here drew on CD4+ or CD8+ T cells sorted from blood, taken in a trial of the OX40 agonist ivuxolimab. The receptors derive from an adult with an advanced solid tumor such as melanoma, head and neck, liver or kidney cancer.

This clone was observed a single time. This chain uses TRBV6-1 with TRBJ2-7; 15 bases are a match to TRBD2. The CDR3 spans 16 residues. V trimming: 4 bases; J trimming: 7 bases; junction bases outside the gene matches: 8. The germline CDR1 and CDR2 sequences are MNHNS and SASEGT. The CDR3 spells CASSGRTSGRAREQYF. The DNA for the CDR3 is TGTGCCAGCAGTGGGCGGACTAGCGGGAGGGCCAGGGAGCAGTACTTC.

This clone was detected only once. The rearrangement joins TRBV2 to TRBJ1-3, with D possibly being TRBD1 (5 bases). The germline CDR1 and CDR2 sequences are SNHLY and FYNNEI. V dropped 6 bases and J dropped 3 bases, with 18 bases sitting between them. This CDR3 has 16 amino acids. CDR3 in DNA: TGTGCCAGCAGCTGGATAGGGGCAAGTCGTGGAAACACCATATATTTT. Protein: CASSWIGASRGNTIYF.

Worth noting for this clone: The sample holds other DNA sequences that translate to the same CDR3. This rearrangement joins TRBV11-2 to TRBJ1-1; D gene uncertain. The V end was cut by 0 bases, the J end by 2 bases, with 7 bases between. Germline assignment: CDR1 SGHAT and CDR2 FQNNGV. This CDR3 has 14 residues. Here the CDR3 DNA reads TGTGCCAGCAGCTTAGATTGGACTAACACTGAAGCTTTCTTT. Translation gives CASSLDWTNTEAFF.

The rearrangement links TRBV2 to TRBJ2-2; 9 bases fit TRBD1. The V gene end was trimmed by 5 bases and the J gene end by 7 bases; junction bases not matched to a gene: 2. This CDR3 spans 13 amino acids. CDR1 SNHLY and CDR2 FYNNEI come from the germline V gene. The CDR3 DNA follows: TGTGCCAGCAGTCAGGACAGGGGCGGGGAGCTGTTTTTT. Translating gives CASSQDRGGELFF. The complete variable domain, with remaining parts taken from reference TRBV2 and TRBJ2-2, reads EPEVTQTPSHQVTQMGQEVILRCVPISNHLYFYWYRQILGQKVEFLVSFYNNEISEKSEIFDDQFSVERPDGSNFTLKIRSTKLEDSAMYFCASSQDRGGELFFGEGSRLTVL.

The genes are TRBV2 and TRBJ1-2; no definite D call. The CDR3 contains 12 residues. CDR1 is SNHLY, CDR2 FYNNEI, per germline. The V and J ends lost 6 bases and 0 bases respectively, with 5 bases between them. Written as DNA, the CDR3 is TGTGCCAGCAGAGAGTCTAACTATGGCTACACCTTC. Translated, it gives CASRESNYGYTF.

This rearrangement joins TRBV6-1 to TRBJ2-7; D remains unclear. V gave up 6 bases and J gave up 2 bases, with 8 bases separating them. CDR1 and CDR2 (germline): MNHNS, SASEGT. The CDR3 totals 12 residues. The CDR3 coding sequence is TGTGCCAGCAGAAATACAGCCTACGAGCAGTACTTC. This gives the protein CASRNTAYEQYF.

The chain links TRBV6-5 to TRBJ1-2; 7 nucleotides align to TRBD1. J lost 5 bases, V lost 3 bases, and 3 bases had no gene match. In germline, CDR1 is MNHEY, CDR2 SVGAGI. CDR3 length equals 13 residues. The CDR3 region has the DNA TGTGCCAGCAGTTATAGACAGGGATATGGCTACACCTTC. This codes for CASSYRQGYGYTF.

The J gene is TRBJ1-2, the V gene TRBV2; no definite D call. This CDR3 contains 13 residues. Trimming left V 4 bases short and J 1 base short, with 7 bases between. Germline loops: CDR1 SNHLY, CDR2 FYNNEI. This CDR3 reads CASSGEVNYGYTF. In DNA form, the CDR3 reads TGTGCCAGCAGTGGAGAGGTTAACTATGGCTACACCTTC.

This sequence joins TRBV7-9 and TRBJ2-3; no definite D call. The CDR3 has 11 residues. The germline V and J ends were trimmed by 3 bases and 2 bases, with 0 bases remaining between them. In germline, CDR1 is SEHNR, CDR2 FQNEAQ (reference sequence). The CDR3 loop is CASSFTDTQYF. The CDR3 DNA reads TGTGCCAGCAGCTTCACAGATACGCAGTATTTT.

The J gene is TRBJ2-3, the V gene TRBV27; no reliable D call. CDR1 MNHEY and CDR2 SMNVEV come from the germline V gene (reference sequence). The CDR3 is 15 residues long. Trimming cost V 4 bases and J 2 bases, with 13 bases left between them. CDR3 sequence reads: CASSSRIGYTDTQYF. The CDR3 coding sequence is TGTGCCAGCAGTTCCAGAATAGGGTACACAGATACGCAGTATTTT.

Only one count was recorded for this clone. This chain connects TRBV2 to TRBJ2-7, with 8 bases lining up with TRBD1. The length of the CDR3 is 14 residues. Germline V gene lookup returns CDR1 SNHLY and CDR2 FYNNEI. Trimming removed 3 bases from V and 6 bases from J; junction bases left unmatched: 7. CDR3 DNA sequence: TGTGCCAGCAGTGACGGCAGGGGGCAAGTCGAGCAGTACTTC. This sequence encodes CASSDGRGQVEQYF. The whole variable domain, filled in from reference TRBV2 and TRBJ2-7, reads EPEVTQTPSHQVTQMGQEVILRCVPISNHLYFYWYRQILGQKVEFLVSFYNNEISEKSEIFDDQFSVERPDGSNFTLKIRSTKLEDSAMYFCASSDGRGQVEQYFGPGTRLTVT.

V is TRBV11-3 and J is TRBJ2-1; 8 bases are a match to TRBD2. This CDR3 has 13 residues. Germline V gene lookup returns CDR1 SGHNT and CDR2 YENEEA. The J segment lost 12 bases and the V segment lost 4 bases, leaving 8 bases of the junction unmatched. This CDR3 reads CASSSYPSGPQFF. The CDR3 coding sequence is TGTGCCAGCAGCTCGTACCCTAGCGGGCCGCAGTTCTTC.

The chain joins TRBV14 to TRBJ2-7; a possible D gene is TRBD2 (6 bases). With 6 bases removed from V and 0 bases from J, the gap between germline ends came to 9 bases. This CDR3 comprises 13 residues. CDR1 and CDR2 (germline): SGHDN, FVKESK. CDR3 in DNA: TGTGCCAGCAGACGGGGGAGCTCCTACGAGCAGTACTTC. As protein: CASRRGSSYEQYF.

The chain employs TRBV7-6 and TRBJ2-7; TRBD2 agrees at 11 bases. The CDR3 totals 15 residues. Germline V gives CDR1 SGHVS, CDR2 FNYEAQ. V lost 3 bases and J lost 3; bases outside the gene matches: 4. The CDR3 DNA follows: TGTGCCAGCAGCTTTACTAGCGGGAGTTTCTACGAGCAGTACTTC. Encoded protein: CASSFTSGSFYEQYF. The full variable domain, completed using reference TRBV7-6 and TRBJ2-7, is GAGVSQSPRYKVTKRGQDVALRCDPISGHVSLYWYRQALGQGPEFLTYFNYEAQQDKSGLPNDRFSAERPEGSISTLTIQRTEQRDSAMYRCASSFTSGSFYEQYFGPGTRLTVT.